This T cell receptor beta chain comes out of a study of cytomegalovirus exposure and HLA in healthy donors. The CDR3 consists of 15 residues. Trimming removed 1 base from V and 6 bases from J; junction bases left unmatched: 7. Germline loops: CDR1 MGHRA, CDR2 YSYEKL. Both 60 Vbeta primers and 13 Jbeta primers went into the PCR. As originally analysed: In a later analysis, the count reached approximately 80 million unique TCR beta chains, with around 11 million shared. Assay used: immunoSEQ multiplex PCR; TCRdb lists only in-frame clones, some missing. D and trimming come from the DNA, and the V and J calls and clone size come from that table. This sample has about 150,000 clones, with around 68% found just once.

The receptor comes from a man aged 25 to 45 in good health and CMV-seronegative. Sequencing was performed on PBMCs. The rearrangement joins TRBV4-1 to TRBJ2-3, with TRBD2 identical over 7 bases. CDR3 coding DNA: TGCGCCAGCAGCCAAGCTGGACTAGTGGGGGATACGCAGTATTTT. This codes for CASSQAGLVGDTQYF.